This T cell receptor beta chain was retrieved from a study of T cell changes during pregnancy in multiple sclerosis. The repertoire was sequenced with immunoSEQ multiplex PCR; TCRdb's copy has only in-frame clones and lacks some. This repertoire shows about 68,000 clones, 90% found once; its top ten account for more than 1.4%. Germline-derived CDR1 and CDR2 are SGHAT and FQNNGV. The trim removed 5 bases at V and 3 bases at J, leaving 5 bases unmatched. The CDR3 is made up of 15 amino acids. This clonotype was sampled from a female donor with multiple sclerosis, enrolled in a pregnancy study. The chain employs TRBV11-2 and TRBJ2-2, with 8 positions matching TRBD2. Sequenced here: peripheral blood, sampled in the third trimester of pregnancy. Here the CDR3 reads CASSPGTSYTGELFF. CDR3 nucleotide sequence: TGTGCCAGCAGCCCCGGGACTAGTTACACCGGGGAGCTGTTTTTT.